This T cell receptor beta chain originates from a study of blood T cells in healthy people across ages. Germline CDR1 reads MNHEY; CDR2 reads SVGEGT. The CDR3 covers 15 residues. V lost 2 bases to trimming and J lost 2 bases, with 11 bases between them. The use of a sample-barcoded 5' primer and a J-beta primer mix characterized a second PCR of roughly 6 to 12 cycles. TCRdb reprocessed the 5' RACE reads with MiXCR, giving one entry per CDR3 protein. The table shows 730,000 or so distinct CDR3 sequences, with around 41% occurring only once. The sequenced material came from blood. This TCR derives from an elderly man in good health. The rearrangement joins TRBV6-2 or TRBV6-3 to TRBJ2-3, with D unresolved. The CDR3 reads CASSYNGRSTDTQYF. Written as DNA, the CDR3 is TGTGCCAGCAGTTACAATGGCCGATCCACAGATACGCAGTATTTT.